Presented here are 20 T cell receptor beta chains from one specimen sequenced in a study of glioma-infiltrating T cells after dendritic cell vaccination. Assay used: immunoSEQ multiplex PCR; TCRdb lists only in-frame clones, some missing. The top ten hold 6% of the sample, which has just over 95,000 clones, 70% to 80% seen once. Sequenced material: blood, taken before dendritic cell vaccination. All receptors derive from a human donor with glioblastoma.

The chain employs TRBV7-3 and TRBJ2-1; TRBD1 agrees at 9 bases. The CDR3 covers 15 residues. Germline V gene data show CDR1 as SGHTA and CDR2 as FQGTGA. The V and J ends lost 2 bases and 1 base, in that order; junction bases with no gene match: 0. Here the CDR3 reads CASSLGTGSYNEQFF. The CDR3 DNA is TGTGCCAGCAGCTTAGGGACAGGGTCCTACAATGAGCAGTTCTTC.

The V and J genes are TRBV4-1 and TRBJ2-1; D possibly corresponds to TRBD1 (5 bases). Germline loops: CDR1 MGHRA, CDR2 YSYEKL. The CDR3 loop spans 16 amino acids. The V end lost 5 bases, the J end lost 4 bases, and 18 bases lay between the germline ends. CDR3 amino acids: CASSSPAGSHYNEQFF. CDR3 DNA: TGCGCCAGCAGCTCTCCTGCAGGGTCCCATTACAATGAGCAGTTCTTC.

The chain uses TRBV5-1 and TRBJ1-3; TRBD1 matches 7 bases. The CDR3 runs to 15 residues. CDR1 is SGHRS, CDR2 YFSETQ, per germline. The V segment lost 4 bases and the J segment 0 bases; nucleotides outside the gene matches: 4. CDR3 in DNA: TGCGCCAGCAGCGAGGGACAGACCTCTGGAAACACCATATATTTT. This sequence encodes CASSEGQTSGNTIYF.

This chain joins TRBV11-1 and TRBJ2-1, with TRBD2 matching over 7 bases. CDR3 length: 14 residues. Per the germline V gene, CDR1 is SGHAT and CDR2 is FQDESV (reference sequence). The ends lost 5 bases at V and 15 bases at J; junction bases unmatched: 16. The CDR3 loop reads CASSPGPRAGVGFF. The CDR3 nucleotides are TGTGCCAGCAGCCCGGGGCCCCGGGCGGGGGTTGGGTTCTTC. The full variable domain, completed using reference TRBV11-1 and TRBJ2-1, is EAEVAQSPRYKITEKSQAVAFWCDPISGHATLYWYRQILGQGPELLVQFQDESVVDDSQLPKDRFSAERLKGVDSTLKIQPAELGDSAMYLCASSPGPRAGVGFFGPGTRLTVL.

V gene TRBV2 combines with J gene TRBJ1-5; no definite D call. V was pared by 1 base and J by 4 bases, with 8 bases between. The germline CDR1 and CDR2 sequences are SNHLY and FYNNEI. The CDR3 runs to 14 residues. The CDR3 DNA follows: TGTGCCAGCAGTGAAGATCAGGTAAATCAGCCCCAGCATTTT. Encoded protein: CASSEDQVNQPQHF.

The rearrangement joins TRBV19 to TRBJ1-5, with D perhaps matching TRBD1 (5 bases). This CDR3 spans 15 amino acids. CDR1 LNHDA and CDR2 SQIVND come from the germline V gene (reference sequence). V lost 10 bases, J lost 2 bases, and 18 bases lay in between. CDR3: CATTRQHGGNQPQHF. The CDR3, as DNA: TGTGCCACAACCAGACAGCATGGGGGCAATCAGCCCCAGCATTTT.

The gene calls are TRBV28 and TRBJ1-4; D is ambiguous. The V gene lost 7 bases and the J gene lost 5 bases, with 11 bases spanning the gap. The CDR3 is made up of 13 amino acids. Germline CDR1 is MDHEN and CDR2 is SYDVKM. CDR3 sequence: CASIANLNEKLFF. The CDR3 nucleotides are TGTGCCAGCATTGCGAATCTAAATGAAAAACTGTTTTTT.

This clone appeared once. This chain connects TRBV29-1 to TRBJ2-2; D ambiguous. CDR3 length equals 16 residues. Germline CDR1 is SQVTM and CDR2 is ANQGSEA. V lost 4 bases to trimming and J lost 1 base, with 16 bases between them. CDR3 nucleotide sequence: TGCAGCGTTGGGAGTGGCCCGATTTTGAACACCGGGGAGCTGTTTTTT. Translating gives CSVGSGPILNTGELFF.

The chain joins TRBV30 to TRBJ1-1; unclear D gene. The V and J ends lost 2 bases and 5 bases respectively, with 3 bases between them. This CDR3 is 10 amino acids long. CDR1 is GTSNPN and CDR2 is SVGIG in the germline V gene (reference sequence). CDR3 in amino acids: CAWSLTEAFF. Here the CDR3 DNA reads TGTGCCTGGAGTCTAACTGAAGCTTTCTTT. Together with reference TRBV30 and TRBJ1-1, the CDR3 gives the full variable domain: SQTIHQWPATLVQPVGSPLSLECTVEGTSNPNLYWYRQAAGRGLQLLFYSVGIGQISSEVPQNLSASRPQDRQFILSSKKLLLSDSGFYLCAWSLTEAFFGQGTRLTVV.

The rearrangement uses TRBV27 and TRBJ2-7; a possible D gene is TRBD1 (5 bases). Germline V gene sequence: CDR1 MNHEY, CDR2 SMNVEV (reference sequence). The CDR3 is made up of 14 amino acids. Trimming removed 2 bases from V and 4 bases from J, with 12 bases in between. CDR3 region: CASSLVGQGYEQYF. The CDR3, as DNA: TGTGCCAGCAGTTTAGTCGGGCAGGGTTACGAGCAGTACTTC.

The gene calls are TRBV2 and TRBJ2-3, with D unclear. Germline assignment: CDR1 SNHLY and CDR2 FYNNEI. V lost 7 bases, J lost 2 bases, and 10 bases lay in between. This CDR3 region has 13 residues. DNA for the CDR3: TGTGCCAGCAACGGCAGGTCCACAGATACGCAGTATTTT. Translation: CASNGRSTDTQYF.

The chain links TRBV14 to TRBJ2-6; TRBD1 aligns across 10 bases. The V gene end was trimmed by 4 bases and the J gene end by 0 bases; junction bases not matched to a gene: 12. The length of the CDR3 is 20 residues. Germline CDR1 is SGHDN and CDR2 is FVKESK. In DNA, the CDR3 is TGTGCCAGCAGCCTACGCTCGGGGGACAGGGGACCCTCTGGGGCCAACGTCCTGACTTTC. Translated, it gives CASSLRSGDRGPSGANVLTF.

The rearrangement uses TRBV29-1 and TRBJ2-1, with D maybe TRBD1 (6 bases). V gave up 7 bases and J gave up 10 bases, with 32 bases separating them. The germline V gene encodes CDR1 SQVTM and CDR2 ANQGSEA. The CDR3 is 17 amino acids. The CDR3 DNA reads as TGCAGCGCTACGAAACCAGGGGCCGGTTGGAACGGAGAGGAGCAGTTCTTC. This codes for CSATKPGAGWNGEEQFF.

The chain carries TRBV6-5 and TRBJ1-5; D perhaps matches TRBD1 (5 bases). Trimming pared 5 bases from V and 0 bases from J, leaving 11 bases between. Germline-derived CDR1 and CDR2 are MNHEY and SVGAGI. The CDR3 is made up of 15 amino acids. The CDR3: CASSVRGDSNQPQHF. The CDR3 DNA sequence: TGTGCCAGCAGTGTTCGGGGGGATAGCAATCAGCCCCAGCATTTT.

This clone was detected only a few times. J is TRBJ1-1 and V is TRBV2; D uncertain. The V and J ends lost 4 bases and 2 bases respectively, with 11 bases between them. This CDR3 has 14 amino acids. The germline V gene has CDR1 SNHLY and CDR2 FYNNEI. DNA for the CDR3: TGTGCCAGCAGTGCGATGGGAGCCAACACTGAAGCTTTCTTT. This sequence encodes CASSAMGANTEAFF.

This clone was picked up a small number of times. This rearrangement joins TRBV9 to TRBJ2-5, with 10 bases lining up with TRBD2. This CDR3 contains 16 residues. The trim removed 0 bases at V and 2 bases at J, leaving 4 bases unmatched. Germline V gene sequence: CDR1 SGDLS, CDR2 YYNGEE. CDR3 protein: CASSVGAGGRQETQYF. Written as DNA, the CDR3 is TGTGCCAGCAGCGTAGGAGCGGGGGGGCGGCAAGAGACCCAGTACTTC.

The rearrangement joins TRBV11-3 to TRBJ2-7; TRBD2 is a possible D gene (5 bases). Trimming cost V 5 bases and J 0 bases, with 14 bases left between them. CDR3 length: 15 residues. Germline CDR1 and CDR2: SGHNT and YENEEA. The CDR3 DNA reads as TGTGCCAGCAGCCGCGGGCTAGGCCCCTCCTACGAGCAGTACTTC. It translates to CASSRGLGPSYEQYF.

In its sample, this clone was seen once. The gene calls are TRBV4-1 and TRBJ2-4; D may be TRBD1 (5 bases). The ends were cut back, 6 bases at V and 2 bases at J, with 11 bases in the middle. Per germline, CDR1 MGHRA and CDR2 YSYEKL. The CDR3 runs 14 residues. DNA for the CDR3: TGCGCCAGCAGTCACCGACAGTCCAAAAACATTCAGTACTTC. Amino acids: CASSHRQSKNIQYF.

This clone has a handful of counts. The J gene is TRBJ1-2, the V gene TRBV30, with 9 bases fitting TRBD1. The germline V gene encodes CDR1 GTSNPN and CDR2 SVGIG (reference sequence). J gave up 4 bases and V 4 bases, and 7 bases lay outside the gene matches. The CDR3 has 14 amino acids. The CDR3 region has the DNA TGTGCCTGGAAGGGACAGGGTCCTCTCTATGGCTACACCTTC. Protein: CAWKGQGPLYGYTF.

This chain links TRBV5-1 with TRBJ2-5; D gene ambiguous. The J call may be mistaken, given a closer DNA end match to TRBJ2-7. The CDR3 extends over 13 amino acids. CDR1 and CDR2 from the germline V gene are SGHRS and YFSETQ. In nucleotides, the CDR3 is TGCGCCAGCAGCTTGGCGTTTTCCTACGAGCAGTACTTC. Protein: CASSLAFSYEQYF.